One TCR beta chain is described in this entry. Its target is not known. This sample stems from a study of cytomegalovirus exposure and HLA in healthy donors. Notes on the study in general: TCR beta sequences reportedly predicted most subjects' HLA-A and HLA-B alleles accurately.

The PCR contained 60 Vbeta and 13 Jbeta primers. Generated by immunoSEQ multiplex PCR, the TCRdb table keeps only in-frame clones and is missing some. Of around 130,000 clones listed, approximately 85% are singletons. This receptor was obtained from a woman aged 30 to 39 in good health and CMV-seropositive. The sequenced sample consisted of PBMCs.

CDR3 in DNA: TGTGCCAGCAGCAGGGAAAAGGTCGAGCAGTACTTC. Translated, it gives CASSREKVEQYF. The chain has TRBV2 and TRBJ2-7; D might be TRBD1 (5 bases). Per germline, CDR1 SNHLY and CDR2 FYNNEI. The CDR3 runs 12 residues. Deletions cut 6 bases from V and 6 bases from J, with 12 bases between.